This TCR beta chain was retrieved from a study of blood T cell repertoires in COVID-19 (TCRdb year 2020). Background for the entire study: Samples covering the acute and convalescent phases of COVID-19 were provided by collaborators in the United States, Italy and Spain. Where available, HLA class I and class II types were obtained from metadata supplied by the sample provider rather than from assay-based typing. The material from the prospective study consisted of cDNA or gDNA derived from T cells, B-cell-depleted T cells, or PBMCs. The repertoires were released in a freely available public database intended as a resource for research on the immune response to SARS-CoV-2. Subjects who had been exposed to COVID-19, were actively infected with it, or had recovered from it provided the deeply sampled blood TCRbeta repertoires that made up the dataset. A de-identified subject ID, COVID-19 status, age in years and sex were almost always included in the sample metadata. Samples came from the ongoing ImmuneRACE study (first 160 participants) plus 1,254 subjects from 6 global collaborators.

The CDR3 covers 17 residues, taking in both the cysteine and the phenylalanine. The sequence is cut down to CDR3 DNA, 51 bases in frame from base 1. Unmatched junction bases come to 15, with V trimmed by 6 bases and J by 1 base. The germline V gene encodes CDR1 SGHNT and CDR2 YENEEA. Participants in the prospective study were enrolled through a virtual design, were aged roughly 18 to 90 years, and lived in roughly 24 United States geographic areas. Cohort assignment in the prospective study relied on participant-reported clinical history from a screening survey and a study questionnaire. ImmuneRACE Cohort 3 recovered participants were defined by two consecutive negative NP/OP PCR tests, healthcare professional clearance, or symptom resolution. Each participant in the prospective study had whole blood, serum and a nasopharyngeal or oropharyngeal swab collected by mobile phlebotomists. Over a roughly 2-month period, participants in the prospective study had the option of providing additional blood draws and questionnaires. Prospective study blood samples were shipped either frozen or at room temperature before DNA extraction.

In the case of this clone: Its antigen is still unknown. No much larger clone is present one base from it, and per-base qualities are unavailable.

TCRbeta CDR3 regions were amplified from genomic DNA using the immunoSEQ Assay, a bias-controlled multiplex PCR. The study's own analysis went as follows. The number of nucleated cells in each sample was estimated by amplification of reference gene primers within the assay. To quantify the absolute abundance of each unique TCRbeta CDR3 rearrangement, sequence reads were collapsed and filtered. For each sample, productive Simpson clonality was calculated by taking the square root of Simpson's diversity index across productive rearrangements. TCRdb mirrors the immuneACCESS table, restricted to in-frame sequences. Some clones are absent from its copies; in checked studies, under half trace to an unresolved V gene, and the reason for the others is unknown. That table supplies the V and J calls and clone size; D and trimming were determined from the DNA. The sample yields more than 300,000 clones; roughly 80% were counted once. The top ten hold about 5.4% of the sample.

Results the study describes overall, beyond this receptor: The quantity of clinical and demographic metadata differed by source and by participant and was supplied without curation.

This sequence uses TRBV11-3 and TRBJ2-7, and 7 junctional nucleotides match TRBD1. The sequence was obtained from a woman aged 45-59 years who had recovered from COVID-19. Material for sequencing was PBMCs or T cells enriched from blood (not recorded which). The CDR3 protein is CASSTFWDSQNSYEQYF. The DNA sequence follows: TGTGCCAGCAGTACCTTTTGGGACAGCCAAAATTCCTACGAGCAGTACTTC.